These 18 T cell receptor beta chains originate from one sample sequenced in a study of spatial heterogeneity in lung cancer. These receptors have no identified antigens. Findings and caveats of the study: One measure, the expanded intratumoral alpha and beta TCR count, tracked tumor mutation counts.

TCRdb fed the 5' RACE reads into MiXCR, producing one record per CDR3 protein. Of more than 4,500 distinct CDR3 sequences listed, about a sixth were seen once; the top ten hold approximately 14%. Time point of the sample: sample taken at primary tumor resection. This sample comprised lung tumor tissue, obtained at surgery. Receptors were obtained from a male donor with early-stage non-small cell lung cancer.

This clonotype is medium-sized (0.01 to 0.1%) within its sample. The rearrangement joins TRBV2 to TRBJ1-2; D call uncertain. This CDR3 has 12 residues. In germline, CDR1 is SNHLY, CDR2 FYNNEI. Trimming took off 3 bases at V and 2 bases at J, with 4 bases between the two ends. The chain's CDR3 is CASSEGNYGYTF. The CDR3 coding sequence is TGTGCCAGCAGTGAGGGGAACTATGGCTACACCTTC.

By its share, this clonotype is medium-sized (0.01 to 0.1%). CDR3 in amino acids: CSADSDREQETQYF. The CDR3 DNA sequence: TGCAGTGCCGATAGTGACAGGGAGCAAGAGACCCAGTACTTC. The chain links TRBV20-1 to TRBJ2-5, with TRBD1 matching 7 bases. J gave up 2 bases and V 6 bases, and 9 bases lay outside the gene matches. Germline assignment: CDR1 DFQATT and CDR2 SNEGSKA (reference sequence). This CDR3 has 14 residues.

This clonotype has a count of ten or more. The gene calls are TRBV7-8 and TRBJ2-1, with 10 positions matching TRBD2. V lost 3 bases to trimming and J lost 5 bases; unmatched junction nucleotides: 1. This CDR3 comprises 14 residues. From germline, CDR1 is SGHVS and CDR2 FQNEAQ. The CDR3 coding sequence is TGTGCCAGCAGCTTTAGCGGGGGGCACAATGAGCAGTTCTTC. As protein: CASSFSGGHNEQFF.

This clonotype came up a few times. The CDR3 protein is CASSFTGTAYNEQFF. The CDR3 DNA reads TGTGCCAGCAGCTTTACCGGGACAGCGTACAATGAGCAGTTCTTC. This chain joins TRBV7-8 and TRBJ2-1; 7 nucleotides line up with TRBD1. The germline V gene encodes CDR1 SGHVS and CDR2 FQNEAQ. V dropped 3 bases and J dropped 4; count of bases not matched to a gene: 6. This CDR3 is 15 amino acids long.

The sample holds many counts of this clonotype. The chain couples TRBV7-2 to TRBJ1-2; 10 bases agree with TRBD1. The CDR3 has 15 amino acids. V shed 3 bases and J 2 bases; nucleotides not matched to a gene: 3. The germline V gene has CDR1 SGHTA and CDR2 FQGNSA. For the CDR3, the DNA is TGTGCCAGCAGCTTGGAGGGACAGGGGAACTATGGCTACACCTTC. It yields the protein CASSLEGQGNYGYTF.

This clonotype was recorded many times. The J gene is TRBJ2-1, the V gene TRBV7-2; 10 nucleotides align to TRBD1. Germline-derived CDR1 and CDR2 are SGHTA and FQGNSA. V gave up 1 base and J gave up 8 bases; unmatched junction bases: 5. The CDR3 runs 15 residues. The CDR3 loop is CASSLGDRGGDEQFF. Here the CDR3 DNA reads TGTGCCAGCAGCTTAGGGGACAGGGGCGGTGATGAGCAGTTCTTC.

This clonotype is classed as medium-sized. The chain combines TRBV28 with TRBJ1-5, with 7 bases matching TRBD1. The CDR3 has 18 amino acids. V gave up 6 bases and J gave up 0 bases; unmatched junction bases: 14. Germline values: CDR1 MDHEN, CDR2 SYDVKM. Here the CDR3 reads CASSPSTSQGPSNQPQHF. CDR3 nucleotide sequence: TGTGCCAGCAGCCCTTCTACATCACAGGGGCCTAGCAATCAGCCCCAGCATTTT.

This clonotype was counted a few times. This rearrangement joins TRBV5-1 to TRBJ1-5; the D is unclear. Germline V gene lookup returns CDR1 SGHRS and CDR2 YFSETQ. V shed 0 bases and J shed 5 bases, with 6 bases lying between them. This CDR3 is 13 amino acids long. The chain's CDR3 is CASSLEPYQPQHF. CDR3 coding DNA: TGCGCCAGCAGCTTGGAACCATATCAGCCCCAGCATTTT.

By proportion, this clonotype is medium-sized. The CDR3 loop reads CSAPDPRFETQYF. In nucleotides, the CDR3 is TGCAGTGCTCCGGACCCGAGGTTCGAGACCCAGTACTTC. This chain links TRBV20-1 with TRBJ2-5; no clear D. The V and J ends lost 5 bases and 5 bases respectively, with 15 bases between them. CDR3 size: 13 residues. Germline V lookup: CDR1 DFQATT, CDR2 SNEGSKA (reference sequence).

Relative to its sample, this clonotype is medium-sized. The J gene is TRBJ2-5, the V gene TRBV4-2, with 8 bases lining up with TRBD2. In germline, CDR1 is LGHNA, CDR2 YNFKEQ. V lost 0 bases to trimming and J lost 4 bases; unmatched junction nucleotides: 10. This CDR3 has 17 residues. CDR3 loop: CASSQDPSGSTTETQYF. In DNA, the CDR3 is TGTGCCAGCAGCCAAGACCCAAGCGGGAGTACCACAGAGACCCAGTACTTC.

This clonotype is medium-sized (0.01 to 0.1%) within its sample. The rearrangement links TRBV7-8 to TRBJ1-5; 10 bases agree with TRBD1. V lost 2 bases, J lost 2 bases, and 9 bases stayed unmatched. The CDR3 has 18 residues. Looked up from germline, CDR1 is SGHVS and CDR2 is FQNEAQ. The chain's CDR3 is CASSLTFIGQGGNQPQHF. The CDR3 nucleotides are TGTGCCAGCAGCTTAACGTTTATTGGACAGGGGGGCAATCAGCCCCAGCATTTT.

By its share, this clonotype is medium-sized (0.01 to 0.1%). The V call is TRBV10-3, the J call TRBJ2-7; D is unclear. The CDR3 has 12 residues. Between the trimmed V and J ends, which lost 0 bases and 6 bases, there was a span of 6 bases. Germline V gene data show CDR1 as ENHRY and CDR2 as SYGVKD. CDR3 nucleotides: TGTGCCATCAGTGAGTCGGTAGCCGAGCAGTACTTC. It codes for CAISESVAEQYF.

As DNA, the CDR3 is TGTGCCAGCAGTTATACGGAGATGAACACTGAAGCTTTCTTT. As protein: CASSYTEMNTEAFF. J is TRBJ1-1 and V is TRBV6-5; the D is unclear. CDR1 and CDR2 (germline): MNHEY, SVGAGI. Trimming took off 3 bases at V and 0 bases at J, with 8 bases between the two ends. This CDR3 is 14 amino acids long.

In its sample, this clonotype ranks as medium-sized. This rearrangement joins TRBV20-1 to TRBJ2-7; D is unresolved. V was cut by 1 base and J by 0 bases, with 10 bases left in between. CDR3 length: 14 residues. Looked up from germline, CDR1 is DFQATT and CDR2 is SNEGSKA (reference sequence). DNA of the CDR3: TGCAGTGCTAGAGTTTTCGCCAGCTCCTACGAGCAGTACTTC. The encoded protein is CSARVFASSYEQYF.

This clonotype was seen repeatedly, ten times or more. This CDR3 is CASSQGERTEAFF. In DNA form, the CDR3 reads TGTGCCAGCAGCCAAGGCGAAAGGACTGAAGCTTTCTTT. The chain has TRBV3-1 and TRBJ1-1; the D is unclear. CDR1 is LGHDT and CDR2 is YNNKEL in the germline V gene (reference sequence). The CDR3 covers 13 residues. The V and J ends lost 1 base and 5 bases respectively, with 8 bases between them.

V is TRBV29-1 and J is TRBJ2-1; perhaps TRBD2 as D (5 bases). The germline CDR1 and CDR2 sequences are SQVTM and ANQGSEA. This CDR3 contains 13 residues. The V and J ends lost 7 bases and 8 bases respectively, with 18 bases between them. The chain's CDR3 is CSGSSRPGDEQFF. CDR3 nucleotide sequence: TGCAGCGGATCTAGCCGGCCCGGCGATGAGCAGTTCTTC.

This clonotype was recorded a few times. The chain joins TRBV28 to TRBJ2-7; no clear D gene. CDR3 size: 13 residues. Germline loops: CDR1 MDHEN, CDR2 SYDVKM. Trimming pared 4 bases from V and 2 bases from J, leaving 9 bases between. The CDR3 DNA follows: TGTGCCAGCAGTTCTTGGCCTGCCTACGAGCAGTACTTC. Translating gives CASSSWPAYEQYF.

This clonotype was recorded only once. This chain's CDR3 is CASSKLAGGRDTQYF. CDR3 coding DNA: TGTGCCAGCAGCAAACTAGCGGGGGGGCGGGATACGCAGTATTTT. The rearrangement joins TRBV7-2 to TRBJ2-3; TRBD2 matches at 13 bases. The CDR3 extends over 15 amino acids. Germline CDR1 reads SGHTA; CDR2 reads FQGNSA. The J segment lost 6 bases and the V segment lost 5 bases, leaving 5 bases of the junction unmatched.